This TCR beta chain was captured in a study of STAT5B mutations in CD4+ large granular lymphocyte leukemia. V dropped 3 bases and J dropped 4; count of bases not matched to a gene: 5. Germline V gene sequence: CDR1 SGHVS, CDR2 FQNEAQ. CDR3 size: 16 residues. Study results and limitations: Higher CD4+ than CD8+ T-LGLL clonality might reflect small sample size. 8/27 top patient clones versus 2/35 control clones were TRBV06-family.

The assay was run at survey level. How the authors handled the data: Productive clonotypes were detectable down to 2.59 x 10-5 frequency. Produced via immunoSEQ multiplex PCR; TCRdb's table is partial and in-frame only. The V and J calls and the clone size are those of that table, but D and trimming were determined from the DNA. The repertoire has about 40,000 clones, approximately 80% of them found once; the top ten carry 3.6%. Points on this clone: The antigen remains unidentified.

Sequences were obtained from CD4+ T cells from blood buffy coats. This sequence joins TRBV7-8 and TRBJ2-3, with 12 bases lining up with TRBD2. This receptor was obtained from a human donor in good health. The CDR3 DNA follows: TGTGCCAGCAGCTTCCGGCTAGCGGGGGGGTCAGATACGCAGTATTTT. Residues: CASSFRLAGGSDTQYF. The whole variable domain, filled in from reference TRBV7-8 and TRBJ2-3, reads GAGVSQSPRYKVAKRGQDVALRCDPISGHVSLFWYQQALGQGPEFLTYFQNEAQLDKSGLPSDRFFAERPEGSVSTLKIQRTQQEDSAVYLCASSFRLAGGSDTQYFGPGTRLTVL.